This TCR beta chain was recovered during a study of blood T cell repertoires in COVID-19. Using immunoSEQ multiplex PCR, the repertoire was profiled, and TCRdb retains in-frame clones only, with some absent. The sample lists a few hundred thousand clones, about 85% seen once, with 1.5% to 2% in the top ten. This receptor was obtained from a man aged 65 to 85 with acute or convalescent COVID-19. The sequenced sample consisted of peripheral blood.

The DNA of the CDR3 is TGTGCCACCCCTAGATGGCCTAGCGGGAGGTATACGCAGTATTTT. Translating it yields CATPRWPSGRYTQYF. The chain combines TRBV24-1 with TRBJ2-3; 11 nucleotides agree with TRBD2. This CDR3 is 15 amino acids long. V was pared by 9 bases and J by 7 bases, with 11 bases of the junction left unmatched. Per the germline V gene, CDR1 is KGHDR and CDR2 is SFDVKD.